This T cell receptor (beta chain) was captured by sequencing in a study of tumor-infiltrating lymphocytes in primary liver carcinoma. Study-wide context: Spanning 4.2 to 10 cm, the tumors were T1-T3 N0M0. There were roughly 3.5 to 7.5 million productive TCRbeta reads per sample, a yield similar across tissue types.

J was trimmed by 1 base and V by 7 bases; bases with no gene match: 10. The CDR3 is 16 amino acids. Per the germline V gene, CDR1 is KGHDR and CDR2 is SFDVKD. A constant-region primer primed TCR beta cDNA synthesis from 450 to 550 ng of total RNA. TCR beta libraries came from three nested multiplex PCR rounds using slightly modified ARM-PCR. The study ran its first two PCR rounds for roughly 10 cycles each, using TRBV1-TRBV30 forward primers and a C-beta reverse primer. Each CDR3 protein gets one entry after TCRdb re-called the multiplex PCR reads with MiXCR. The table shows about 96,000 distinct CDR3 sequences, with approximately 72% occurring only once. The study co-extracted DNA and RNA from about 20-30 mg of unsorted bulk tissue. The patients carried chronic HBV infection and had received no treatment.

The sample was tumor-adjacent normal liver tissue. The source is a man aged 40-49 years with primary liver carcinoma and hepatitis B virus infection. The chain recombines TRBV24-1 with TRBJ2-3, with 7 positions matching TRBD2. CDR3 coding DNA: TGTGCCACCAGAGGGACTAACGGAGAAGGCACAGATACGCAGTATTTT. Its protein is CATRGTNGEGTDTQYF.